This record covers a single T cell receptor (beta chain). Its antigen is currently not known. Base qualities are not at hand, and no much larger clone is one base apart. Libraries were prepared through PCR. Sequencing used an Illumina HiSeq 2000. TCRdb redid the processing of the public reads, applying fastp at Q25 and MiXCR, and retained in-frame beta chains. CDR3 protein sequences are deduplicated, and each keeps its most common genes and DNA. For this sample the table gives more than 10,000 distinct CDR3 sequences, of which roughly 50% were detected only once. Approximately 30% of the sample rests with the top ten. This entry comes from a study of tumor-infiltrating lymphocytes in oesophageal squamous cell carcinoma (dated by TCRdb to 2016 to 2017). Inclusive of the bounding cysteine and phenylalanine, the CDR3 is 14 residues long. Only the CDR3 DNA is retained, 42 bases long and in frame from the first base.

The source of this sequence is a female donor with esophageal squamous cell carcinoma. Input material: esophageal tumor tissue. The sequence is built from TRBV12-3 or TRBV12-4 and TRBJ2-3; the best D guess is TRBD2, with 6 bases matching. The J call may be incorrect, as the DNA end agrees better with TRBJ2-7. Read as DNA, the sequence is TGTGCCAGCAGTTTGCGGAGGGGAGCCTACGAGCAGTACTTC. Translated, it gives CASSLRRGAYEQYF.